Below, one TCR beta chain is given with its context. The record originates from a study of cytomegalovirus exposure and HLA in healthy donors. Losses at the gene ends were 1 base for V and 8 bases for J; bases not matched to a gene: 6. CDR1 and CDR2 (germline): SGDLS, YYNGEE. The length of the CDR3 is 14 residues. PCR amplification relied on 60 Vbeta primers (plus 13 Jbeta primers). Sequenced by immunoSEQ multiplex PCR; TCRdb stores in-frame clones only, minus some. The data hold fewer than 90,000 clones, with roughly 83% observed a single time. The origin of this receptor is a woman between 35 and 50 years old in good health and CMV-seropositive. The sequenced material came from PBMCs. The chain has TRBV9 and TRBJ2-4; 7 bases are shared with TRBD1. The CDR3 nucleotides are TGTGCCAGCAGCGTAAGACAGGGTGGTGACATTCAGTACTTC. Amino acids: CASSVRQGGDIQYF.